A single sample gave rise to the 3 T cell receptor beta chains below, sequenced in a study of control samples from healthy donors and cancer patients (dated by TCRdb to the early 2020s). The library was generated by the immunoSEQ multiplex PCR assay. TCRdb holds this immuneACCESS table with in-frame rearrangements only. Some clones are missing; in checked studies, unresolved V genes explain under half, and the rest has no known cause. The table for this sample lists 400,000 to 500,000 clones; around 90% of them were counted only once. 5% to 7% of the sample is held by the ten biggest clonotypes. Sequencing was carried out using PBMCs. The receptor set was obtained from a man aged 35 to 55 with head and neck cancer.

This chain links TRBV28 with TRBJ2-1, with TRBD2 matching 13 bases. J was trimmed by 2 bases and V by 2 bases; bases with no gene match: 9. CDR3 length equals 19 residues. CDR1 and CDR2 from the germline V gene are MDHEN and SYDVKM. The CDR3 is CASSLILAGGPNPYNEQFF. CDR3 bases: TGTGCCAGCAGTTTAATACTAGCGGGAGGGCCAAACCCCTACAATGAGCAGTTCTTC.

The chain recombines TRBV4-1 with TRBJ1-3, with 7 bases matching TRBD1. V gave up 0 bases and J gave up 4 bases; unmatched junction bases: 9. CDR3 length equals 17 residues. Germline CDR1 reads MGHRA; CDR2 reads YSYEKL. CDR3 amino acids: CASSQDLGRGTGNTIYF. CDR3 coding DNA: TGCGCCAGCAGCCAAGATCTTGGCAGGGGGACAGGAAACACCATATATTTT.

V usage is TRBV28 and J usage is TRBJ1-6, with TRBD1 matching 8 bases. Germline trimming cut 5 bases from V and 5 bases from J; bases unmatched to any gene: 5. CDR1 MDHEN and CDR2 SYDVKM come from the germline V gene. This CDR3 is 15 amino acids long. CDR3 sequence reads: CASSRRTGNNSPLHF. CDR3 sequence (DNA): TGTGCCAGCAGTCGGCGGACAGGGAATAATTCACCCCTCCACTTT.